The entry below gives a single T cell receptor beta chain sequence along with its context. Its antigen is as yet unknown. The sample is drawn from a study of T-cell memory formation after mild COVID-19. Regarding the study as a whole: The authors did not confirm SARS-CoV-2 specificity of second-wave clones peaking day 37. Clones shrinking from day 15 to 85 showed even CD4/CD8 mixes; later expanders tilted CD4+. Among contracting clones, CD4+ were mainly CM/EM and CD8+ enriched in EMRA.

TCRdb analysed the 5' RACE reads with MiXCR anew, one entry per CDR3 protein. The sample holds just under 350,000 distinct CDR3 sequences, around 13% seen once. Trimming left V 0 bases short and J 0 bases short, with 11 bases between. This CDR3 has 16 amino acids. Germline CDR1 is LGHNA and CDR2 is YSLEER. This TCR was recovered from a man aged 18-30 years who had mild COVID-19 (a few samples of this study predate the infection). Cell type and time point are not known. The chain has TRBV4-3 and TRBJ1-2, with D possibly TRBD1 on 5 matching bases. What was sequenced was PBMCs or a T cell subset sorted from them (not recorded which). The CDR3 protein is CASSQERGRPNYGYTF. The DNA of the CDR3 is TGCGCCAGCAGCCAAGAGCGGGGCAGACCTAACTATGGCTACACCTTC.